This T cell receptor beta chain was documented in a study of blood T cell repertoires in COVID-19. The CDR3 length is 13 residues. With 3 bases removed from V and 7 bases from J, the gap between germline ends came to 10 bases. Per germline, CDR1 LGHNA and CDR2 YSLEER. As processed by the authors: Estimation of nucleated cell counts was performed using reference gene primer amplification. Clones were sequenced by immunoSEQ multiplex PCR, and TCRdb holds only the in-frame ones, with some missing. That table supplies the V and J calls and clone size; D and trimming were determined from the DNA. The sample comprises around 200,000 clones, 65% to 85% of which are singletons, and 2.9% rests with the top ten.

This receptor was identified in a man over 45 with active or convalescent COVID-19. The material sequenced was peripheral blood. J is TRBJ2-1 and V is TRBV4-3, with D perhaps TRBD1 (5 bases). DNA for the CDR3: TGCGCCAGCAGCCATGGACAAGGGAATGAGCAGTTCTTC. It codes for CASSHGQGNEQFF.